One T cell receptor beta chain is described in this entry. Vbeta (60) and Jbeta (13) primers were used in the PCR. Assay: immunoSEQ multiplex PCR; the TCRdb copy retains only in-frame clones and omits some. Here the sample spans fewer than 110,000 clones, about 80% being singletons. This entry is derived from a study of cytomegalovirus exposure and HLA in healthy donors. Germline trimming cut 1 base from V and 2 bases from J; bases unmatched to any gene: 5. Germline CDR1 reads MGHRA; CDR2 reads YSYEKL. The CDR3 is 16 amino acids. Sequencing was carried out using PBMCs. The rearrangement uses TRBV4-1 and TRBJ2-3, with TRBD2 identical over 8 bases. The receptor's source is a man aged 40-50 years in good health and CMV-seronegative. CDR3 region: CASSQGLARYTDTQYF. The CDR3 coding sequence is TGCGCCAGCAGCCAAGGACTAGCGCGGTACACAGATACGCAGTATTTT.